This T cell receptor beta chain was captured in a study of blood T cell repertoires in COVID-19. The wider study: The origin of the acute and convalescent COVID-19 samples was the United States, Italy and Spain. PBMCs, B-cell-depleted T cells, or T cells provided the cDNA or gDNA that made up the material.

As handled by the study authors: Estimation of nucleated cell counts relied on the amplification of reference gene primers. Data came from immunoSEQ multiplex PCR; TCRdb stores just in-frame clones and leaves some out. V, J and clone size were drawn from that table, and D and trimming were deduced from the DNA. The data show about 150,000 clones, with approximately 88% seen just once and over 4.5% held by the top ten. V was trimmed by 3 bases and J by 7 bases, leaving 10 bases between them. The germline V gene has CDR1 SGHTA and CDR2 FQGTGA. The CDR3 contains 13 residues. The sequenced sample consisted of peripheral blood. This clonotype originated in a human donor in a cohort sampled during active COVID-19. The chain carries TRBV7-3 and TRBJ2-1, with D uncertain. The chain's CDR3 is CASSFGLANEQFF. CDR3 bases: TGTGCCAGCAGCTTTGGCCTCGCAAATGAGCAGTTCTTC. The full variable domain, with the rest looked up from reference TRBV7-3 and TRBJ2-1, is GAGVSQTPSNKVTEKGKYVELRCDPISGHTALYWYRQSLGQGPEFLIYFQGTGAADDSGLPNDRFFAVRPEGSVSTLKIQRTERGDSAVYLCASSFGLANEQFFGPGTRLTVL.